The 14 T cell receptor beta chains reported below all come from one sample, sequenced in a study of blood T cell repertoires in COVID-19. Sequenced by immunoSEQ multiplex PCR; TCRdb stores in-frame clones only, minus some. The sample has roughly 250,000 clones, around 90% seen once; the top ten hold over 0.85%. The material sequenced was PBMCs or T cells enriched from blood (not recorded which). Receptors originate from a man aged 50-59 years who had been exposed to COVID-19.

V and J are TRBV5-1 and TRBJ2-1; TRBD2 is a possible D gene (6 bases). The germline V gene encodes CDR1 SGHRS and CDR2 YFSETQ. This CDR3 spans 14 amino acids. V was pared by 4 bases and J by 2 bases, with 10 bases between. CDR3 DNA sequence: TGCGCCAGCAGCCGGGACTGGGCCTACAATGAGCAGTTCTTC. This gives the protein CASSRDWAYNEQFF.

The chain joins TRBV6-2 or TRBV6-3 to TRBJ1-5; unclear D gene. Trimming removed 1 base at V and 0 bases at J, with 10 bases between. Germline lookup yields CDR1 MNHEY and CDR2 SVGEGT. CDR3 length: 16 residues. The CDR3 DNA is TGTGCCAGCAGTTACTACGGCGGCAATAGCAATCAGCCCCAGCATTTT. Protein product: CASSYYGGNSNQPQHF.

CDR3 DNA sequence: TGTGCCAGCGGCCCCCAGGGCCCCTTCTCTGGAAACACCATATATTTT. Translation gives CASGPQGPFSGNTIYF. The chain employs TRBV2 and TRBJ1-3; possibly TRBD1 for D (5 bases). This CDR3 is built from 16 residues. CDR1 is SNHLY and CDR2 is FYNNEI in the germline V gene. The V and J ends lost 8 bases and 0 bases respectively, with 17 bases between them.

The CDR3 DNA is TGTGCCAGCAGCCCCAGACAGGGAGTGGGGTACACTGAAGCTTTCTTT. Translated, it gives CASSPRQGVGYTEAFF. V usage is TRBV7-8 and J usage is TRBJ1-1; TRBD1 agrees at 7 bases. V gave up 5 bases and J gave up 3 bases; unmatched junction bases: 12. Per germline, CDR1 SGHVS and CDR2 FQNEAQ. The CDR3 is made up of 16 amino acids.

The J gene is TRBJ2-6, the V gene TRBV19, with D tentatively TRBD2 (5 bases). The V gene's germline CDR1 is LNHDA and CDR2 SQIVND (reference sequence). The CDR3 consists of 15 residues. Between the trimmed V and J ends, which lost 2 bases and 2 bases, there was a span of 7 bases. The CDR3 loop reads CASSIRGPGANVLTF. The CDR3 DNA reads TGTGCCAGTAGTATACGAGGGCCTGGGGCCAACGTCCTGACTTTC. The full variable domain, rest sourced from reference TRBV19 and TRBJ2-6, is DGGITQSPKYLFRKEGQNVTLSCEQNLNHDAMYWYRQDPGQGLRLIYYSQIVNDFQKGDIAEGYSVSREKKESFPLTVTSAQKNPTAFYLCASSIRGPGANVLTFGAGSRLTVL.

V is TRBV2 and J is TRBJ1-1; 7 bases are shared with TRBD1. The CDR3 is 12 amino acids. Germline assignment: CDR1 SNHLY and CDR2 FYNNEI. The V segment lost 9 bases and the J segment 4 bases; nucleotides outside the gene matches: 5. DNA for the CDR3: TGTGCCAGTAACAGGGGTCCCACTGAAGCTTTCTTT. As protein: CASNRGPTEAFF.

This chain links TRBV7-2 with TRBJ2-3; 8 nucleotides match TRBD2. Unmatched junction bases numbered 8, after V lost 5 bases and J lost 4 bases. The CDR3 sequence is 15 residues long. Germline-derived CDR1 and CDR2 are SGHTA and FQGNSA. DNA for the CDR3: TGTGCCAGCAGCATGGGACTAGGAAGGGCAGATACGCAGTATTTT. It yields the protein CASSMGLGRADTQYF.

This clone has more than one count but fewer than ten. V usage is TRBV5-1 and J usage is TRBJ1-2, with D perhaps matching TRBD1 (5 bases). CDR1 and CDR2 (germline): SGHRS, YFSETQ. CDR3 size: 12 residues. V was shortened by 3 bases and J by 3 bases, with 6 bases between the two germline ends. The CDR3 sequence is CASSWDYYGYTF. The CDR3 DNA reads TGCGCCAGCAGCTGGGACTACTATGGCTACACCTTC. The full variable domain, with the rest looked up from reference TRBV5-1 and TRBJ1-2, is KAGVTQTPRYLIKTRGQQVTLSCSPISGHRSVSWYQQTPGQGLQFLFEYFSETQRNKGNFPGRFSGRQFSNSRSEMNVSTLELGDSALYLCASSWDYYGYTFGSGTRLTVV.

The CDR3 bases are TGTGCCAGCAGCTTGGAGGGGGCAGAAACTCAAGAGACCCAGTACTTC. Protein product: CASSLEGAETQETQYF. This chain joins TRBV5-4 and TRBJ2-5; 7 bases align to TRBD1. With V trimmed by 0 bases and J by 2 bases, 7 bases remained unmatched. The V gene's germline CDR1 is SGHNT and CDR2 YYREEE (reference sequence). This CDR3 comprises 16 residues.

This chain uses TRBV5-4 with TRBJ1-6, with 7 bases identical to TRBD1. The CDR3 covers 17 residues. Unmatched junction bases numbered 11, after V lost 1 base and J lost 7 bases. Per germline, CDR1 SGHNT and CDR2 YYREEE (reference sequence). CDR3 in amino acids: CASSLKAGGMGNSPLHF. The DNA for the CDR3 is TGTGCCAGCAGCTTGAAGGCAGGGGGTATGGGAAATTCACCCCTCCACTTT.

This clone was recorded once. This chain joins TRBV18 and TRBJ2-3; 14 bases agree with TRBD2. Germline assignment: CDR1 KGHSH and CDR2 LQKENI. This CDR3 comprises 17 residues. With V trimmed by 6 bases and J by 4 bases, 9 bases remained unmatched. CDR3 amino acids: CASSGRLAGGPPDTQYF. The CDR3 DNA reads TGTGCCAGCTCGGGGCGACTAGCGGGAGGGCCCCCAGATACGCAGTATTTT.

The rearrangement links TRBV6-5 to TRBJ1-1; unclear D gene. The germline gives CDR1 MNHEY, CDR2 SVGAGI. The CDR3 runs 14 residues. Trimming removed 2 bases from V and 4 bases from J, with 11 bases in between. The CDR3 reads CASSYVDPGTEAFF. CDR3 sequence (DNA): TGTGCCAGCAGTTACGTCGACCCGGGCACTGAAGCTTTCTTT.

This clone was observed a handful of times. The CDR3 sequence is CASSVGLAGGGEQYV. CDR3 coding DNA: TGTGCCAGCAGTGTGGGACTAGCGGGAGGAGGGGAGCAGTACGTC. The chain recombines TRBV2 with TRBJ2-7; TRBD2 matches 15 bases. The CDR3 is 15 residues long. Per the germline V gene, CDR1 is SNHLY and CDR2 is FYNNEI. J was trimmed by 7 bases and V by 4 bases; bases with no gene match: 5.

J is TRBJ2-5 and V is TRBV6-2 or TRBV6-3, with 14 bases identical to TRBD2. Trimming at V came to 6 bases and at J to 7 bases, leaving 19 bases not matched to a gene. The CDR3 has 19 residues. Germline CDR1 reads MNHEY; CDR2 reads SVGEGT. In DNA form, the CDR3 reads TGTGCCAGCAGCCCGGGGACTAGCGGGAGAGCAGGGAGGGATGGGACCCAGTACTTC. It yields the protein CASSPGTSGRAGRDGTQYF.